This T cell receptor beta chain derives from a study of blood T cell repertoires in COVID-19. In the study overall: The United States, Italy and Spain provided the acute and convalescent COVID-19 samples.

In the study's own analysis: Reference gene primer amplification in the assay estimated nucleated cell counts. Profiling relied on immunoSEQ multiplex PCR, and the TCRdb table lists in-frame clones only, not all of them. The DNA gave D and trimming, while V, J and clone size come from that table. The table lists some 65,000 clones, approximately 79% of them singletons. The CDR3 extends over 17 amino acids. Germline V lookup: CDR1 SGHRS, CDR2 YFSETQ. J gave up 5 bases and V 1 base, and 13 bases lay outside the gene matches. What was sequenced was peripheral blood. The clonotype comes from a woman in her seventies with acute or convalescent COVID-19. The chain combines TRBV5-1 with TRBJ2-5; 8 nucleotides match TRBD1. The chain's CDR3 is CASSLTLRQGPGETQYF. DNA for the CDR3: TGCGCCAGCAGCTTGACCCTCCGACAGGGGCCGGGGGAGACCCAGTACTTC.